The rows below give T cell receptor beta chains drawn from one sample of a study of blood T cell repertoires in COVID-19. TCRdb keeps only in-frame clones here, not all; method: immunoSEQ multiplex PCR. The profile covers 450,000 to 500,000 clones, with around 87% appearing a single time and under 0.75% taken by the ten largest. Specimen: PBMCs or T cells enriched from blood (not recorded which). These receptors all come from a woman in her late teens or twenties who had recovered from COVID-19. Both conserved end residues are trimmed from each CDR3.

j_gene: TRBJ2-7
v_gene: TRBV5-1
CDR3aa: ASTPWDRVGEQY

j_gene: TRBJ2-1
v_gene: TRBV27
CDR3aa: ATISWGVEQF

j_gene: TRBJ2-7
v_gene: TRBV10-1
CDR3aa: ASRSDRESEQY

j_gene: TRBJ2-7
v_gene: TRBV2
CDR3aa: ASSEPRGAYEQY

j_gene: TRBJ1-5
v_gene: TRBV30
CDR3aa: AWSERESQPQH

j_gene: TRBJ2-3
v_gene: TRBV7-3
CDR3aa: ASSPGDFRTDTQY

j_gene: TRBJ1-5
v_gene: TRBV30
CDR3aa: AWSVGTGAGGGPQH

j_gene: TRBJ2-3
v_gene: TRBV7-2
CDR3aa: ASSRRMQWDTQY

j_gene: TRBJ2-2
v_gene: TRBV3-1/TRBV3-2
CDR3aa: ASTTITGGELF

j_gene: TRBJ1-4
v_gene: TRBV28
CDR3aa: ASSPHLGGRTTNEKLF

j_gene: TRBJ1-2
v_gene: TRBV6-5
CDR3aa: ASSRTLRGYGYT

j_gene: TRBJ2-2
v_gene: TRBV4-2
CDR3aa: ASSPQIDTRNTGELF

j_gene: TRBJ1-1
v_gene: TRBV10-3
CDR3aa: ATKIGTSNTEAF

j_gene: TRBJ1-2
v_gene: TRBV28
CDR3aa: ASRGTRGVYGYT

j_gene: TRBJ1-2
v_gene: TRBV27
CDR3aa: ASSNRAEYGYT

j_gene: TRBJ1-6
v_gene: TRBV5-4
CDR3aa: ASSLVRGNSPLH

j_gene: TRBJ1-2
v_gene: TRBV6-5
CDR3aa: ASSQGQGADYGYT

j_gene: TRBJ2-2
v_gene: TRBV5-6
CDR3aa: ASSLIYGELF

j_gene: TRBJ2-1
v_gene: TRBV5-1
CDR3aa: ASSFGTGSYNEQF

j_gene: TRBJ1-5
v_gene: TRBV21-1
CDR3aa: ASSKERLGREHNQPQH

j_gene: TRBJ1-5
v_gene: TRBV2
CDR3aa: ASSERQGSGQPQH

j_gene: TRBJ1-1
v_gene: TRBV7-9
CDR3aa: ASSPTSGTLNTEAF

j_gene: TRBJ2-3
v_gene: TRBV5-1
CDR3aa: ASSFPTGGGDTQY

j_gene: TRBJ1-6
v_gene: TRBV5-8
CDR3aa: ASSLSLAGGNSPLH

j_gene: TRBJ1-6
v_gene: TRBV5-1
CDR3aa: ASSFSSGDYSPLH

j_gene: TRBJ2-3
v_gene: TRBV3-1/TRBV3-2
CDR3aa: ASSQFPGLAGGTTQY

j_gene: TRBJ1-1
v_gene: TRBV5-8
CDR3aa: ASSLDTQGVNTEAF

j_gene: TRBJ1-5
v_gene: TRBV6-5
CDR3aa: ASSPLGNQPQH

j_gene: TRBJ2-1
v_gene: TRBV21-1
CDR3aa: ASSKVDRDEQF

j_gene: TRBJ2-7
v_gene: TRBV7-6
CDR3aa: ASSLTGLEQY

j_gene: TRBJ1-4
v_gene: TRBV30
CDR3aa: ASQWTVGEKLF

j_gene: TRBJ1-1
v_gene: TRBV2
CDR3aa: ASSARQGSHTEAF

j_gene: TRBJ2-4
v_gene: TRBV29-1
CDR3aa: SVETARVQY

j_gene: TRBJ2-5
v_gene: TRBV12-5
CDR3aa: ASGHGQRETQY

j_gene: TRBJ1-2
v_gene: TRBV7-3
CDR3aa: ASSSSAGPPDYGYT

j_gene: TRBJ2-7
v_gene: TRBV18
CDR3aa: ASSPGAGQGSYEQY

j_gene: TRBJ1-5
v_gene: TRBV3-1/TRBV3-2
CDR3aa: ASSQEAGRDQPQH

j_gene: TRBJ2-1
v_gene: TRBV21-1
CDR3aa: ASSYTYRGRRYNEQF

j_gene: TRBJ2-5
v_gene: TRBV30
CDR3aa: ACRQGQETQY

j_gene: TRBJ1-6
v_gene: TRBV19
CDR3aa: ASSQYRENSPLH

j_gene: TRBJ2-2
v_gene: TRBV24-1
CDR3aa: ATSDPRDSGGYRAGELF

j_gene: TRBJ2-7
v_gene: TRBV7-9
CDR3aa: ATSYADSTYEQY

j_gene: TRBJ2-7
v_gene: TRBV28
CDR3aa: ASSPPDRADAN

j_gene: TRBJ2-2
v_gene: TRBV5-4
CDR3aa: ASSLRTSGELF

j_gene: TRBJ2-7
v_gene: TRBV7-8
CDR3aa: ASSLDSIYEQY

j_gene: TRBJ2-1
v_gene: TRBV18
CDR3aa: ASSPRTGKNEQF

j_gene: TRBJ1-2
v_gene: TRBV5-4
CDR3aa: ASSGQDSYGYT

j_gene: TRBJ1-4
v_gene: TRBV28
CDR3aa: ASSSRSGTEELF

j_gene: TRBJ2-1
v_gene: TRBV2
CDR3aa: ASSVGGNNEQF

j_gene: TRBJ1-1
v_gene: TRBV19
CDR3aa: ASSTYRENTEAF

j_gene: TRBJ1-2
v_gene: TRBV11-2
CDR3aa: ASSPDRRDTYGYT

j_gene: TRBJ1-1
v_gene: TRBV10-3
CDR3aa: AISSPGTGNTEAF

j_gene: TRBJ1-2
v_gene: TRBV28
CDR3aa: ASRGGASDYGYT

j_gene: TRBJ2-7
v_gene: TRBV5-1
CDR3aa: ASSLPPNEQY

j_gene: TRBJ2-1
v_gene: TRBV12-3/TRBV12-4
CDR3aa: ASSLAGGEQF

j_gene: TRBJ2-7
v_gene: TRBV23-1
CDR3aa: LQQRTGYEQY

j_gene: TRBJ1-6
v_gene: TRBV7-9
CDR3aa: ASSFTVAGQGSSPLH

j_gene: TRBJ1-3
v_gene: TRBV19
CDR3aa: ASSLNPGNTIY

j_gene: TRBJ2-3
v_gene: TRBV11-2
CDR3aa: ASSWDSNTDTQY